This entry describes one TCR beta chain. The antigen remains undetermined. The 5'RACE method, run with constant-segment primers, produced TCR alpha and TCR beta cDNA libraries (carrying sample barcodes and UMIs). Via MiXCR, TCRdb re-called the 5' RACE reads, giving one row per CDR3 protein. Of about 180,000 distinct CDR3 sequences listed, roughly 18% are singletons. With V trimmed by 10 bases and J by 3 bases, 7 bases remained unmatched. The CDR3 is made up of 13 amino acids. Germline values: CDR1 MNHEY, CDR2 SVGAGI. These data come from a study of T-cell memory formation after mild COVID-19. Study-wide results and limits: The study detected some responding clones in pre-infection memory, suggesting cross-reactive memory joined.

The V and J genes are TRBV6-5 and TRBJ2-3, with 7 bases lining up with TRBD1. The sequencing input was PBMCs or a T cell subset sorted from them (not recorded which). This sequence originates from a man younger than 30 who had mild COVID-19 (a few samples of this study predate the infection). Cell type and time point are not known. CDR3 in amino acids: CATPSRGTDTQYF. In nucleotides, the CDR3 is TGTGCCACCCCGAGCAGGGGGACAGATACGCAGTATTTT.